This entry lists 10 T cell receptor beta chains sequenced from one sample in a study of T cell responses to AZD1222 COVID-19 vaccine. Libraries were prepared by immunoSEQ multiplex PCR; TCRdb keeps only in-frame clonotypes and omits some of them. The data contain more than 140,000 clones, approximately 89% of them singletons. This specimen was peripheral blood, taken on day 0 of AZD1222 vaccination. The receptors stem from an adult in good health.

The chain recombines TRBV6-1 with TRBJ2-3; no definite D call. This CDR3 is 15 amino acids long. V shed 5 bases and J shed 0 bases, with 12 bases lying between them. Germline CDR1 and CDR2: MNHNS and SASEGT. This CDR3 is CASSSDLASTDTQYF. CDR3 sequence (DNA): TGTGCCAGCAGTTCTGACTTGGCTAGCACAGATACGCAGTATTTT.

J is TRBJ2-2 and V is TRBV7-2; tentatively, D is TRBD1 or TRBD2 (5 bases each). The CDR3 has 17 residues. CDR1 is SGHTA and CDR2 is FQGNSA in the germline V gene. The germline V and J ends were trimmed by 6 bases and 4 bases, with 21 bases remaining between them. CDR3 amino acids: CASRTDRPRGRTGELFF. CDR3 DNA: TGTGCCAGCAGAACGGACCGACCGAGGGGACGCACCGGGGAGCTGTTTTTT. Together with reference TRBV7-2 and TRBJ2-2, the CDR3 gives the full variable domain: GAGVSQSPSNKVTEKGKDVELRCDPISGHTALYWYRQSLGQGLEFLIYFQGNSAPDKSGLPSDRFSAERTGGSVSTLTIQRTQQEDSAVYLCASRTDRPRGRTGELFFGEGSRLTVL.

The V and J genes are TRBV4-3 and TRBJ1-2; tentative D call: TRBD1 (6 bases). There are 15 residues in the CDR3. CDR1 is LGHNA, CDR2 YSLEER, per germline. V lost 0 bases, J lost 7 bases, and 15 bases lay in between. The CDR3 loop reads CASSQDHIRGRGYTF. For the CDR3, the DNA is TGCGCCAGCAGCCAAGATCATATCAGGGGCCGTGGCTACACCTTC.

This chain uses TRBV7-3 with TRBJ1-2, with D unclear. This CDR3 spans 14 amino acids. Germline assignment: CDR1 SGHTA and CDR2 FQGTGA. V shed 1 base and J shed 7 bases, with 13 bases lying between them. The CDR3 coding sequence is TGTGCCAGCAGCTTAATATGGCAGTCCGGTGGCTACACCTTC. Protein product: CASSLIWQSGGYTF.

The V call is TRBV6-5, the J call TRBJ2-2, with TRBD1 matching 9 bases. With V trimmed by 6 bases and J by 5 bases, 7 bases remained unmatched. The CDR3 runs to 15 residues. Germline V gene sequence: CDR1 MNHEY, CDR2 SVGAGI. CDR3 coding DNA: TGTGCCAGCAGCCGCCCGGGACAGGGAACCGGGGAGCTGTTTTTT. It is translated as CASSRPGQGTGELFF.

The rearrangement uses TRBV6-1 and TRBJ2-3; D assignment may be TRBD1 or TRBD2 (6 bases each). V lost 3 bases and J lost 0, with 13 bases in between. The CDR3 has 16 residues. In germline, CDR1 is MNHNS, CDR2 SASEGT. This CDR3 is CASSERGVPSTDTQYF. Here the CDR3 DNA reads TGTGCCAGCAGTGAGAGGGGGGTTCCTAGCACAGATACGCAGTATTTT.

The rearrangement joins TRBV11-2 to TRBJ2-1; either TRBD1 or TRBD2 may supply D (5 bases each). V lost 0 bases, J lost 4 bases, and 10 bases lay in between. The CDR3 contains 15 residues. Germline V gene data show CDR1 as SGHAT and CDR2 as FQNNGV. The CDR3 DNA sequence: TGTGCCAGCAGCTTAGACCTGGGGGTGTACAATGAGCAGTTCTTC. This encodes CASSLDLGVYNEQFF.

This chain joins TRBV27 and TRBJ1-4; D is undetermined. V gave up 5 bases and J gave up 1 base, with 5 bases separating them. Germline loops: CDR1 MNHEY, CDR2 SMNVEV (reference sequence). The CDR3 runs to 13 residues. CDR3 amino acids: CASSPVTNEKLFF. The CDR3 DNA reads TGTGCCAGCAGTCCCGTAACTAATGAAAAACTGTTTTTT.

The rearrangement uses TRBV7-6 and TRBJ1-1, with D possibly TRBD1 on 5 matching bases. Between the trimmed V and J ends, which lost 5 bases and 3 bases, there was a span of 10 bases. In germline, CDR1 is SGHVS, CDR2 FNYEAQ. The CDR3 has 13 amino acids. CDR3 loop: CASSASGDTEAFF. The CDR3 DNA sequence: TGTGCCAGCAGCGCGTCGGGGGACACTGAAGCTTTCTTT.

This clone was observed a single time. The chain has TRBV5-1 and TRBJ2-7; TRBD1 agrees at 9 bases. The CDR3 extends over 15 amino acids. V dropped 4 bases and J dropped 2; count of bases not matched to a gene: 7. The germline CDR1 and CDR2 sequences are SGHRS and YFSETQ. The CDR3 DNA sequence: TGCGCCAGCAGCCTGGCGGGGACAGGGCCCTACGAGCAGTACTTC. It encodes CASSLAGTGPYEQYF.